This TCR beta chain was obtained from a study of cytomegalovirus exposure and HLA in healthy donors. As for this clone: What it recognizes is unknown.

Study-level findings and limits: Analysis was carried out at a later point, and it linked a missense DCLRE1C variant to TCR beta V- and J-gene trimming. In a later analysis, productive TCRs from donors in an Asian-associated ancestry cluster reportedly carried fewer N-insertions than the cohort mean. Within the data, a cluster of highly shared sequence variants was likely a sequencing artifact. No immune exposure information besides CMV serostatus was available.

It was with 60 Vbeta and 13 Jbeta primers that the PCR ran. Measured with immunoSEQ multiplex PCR; TCRdb has only the in-frame clones, and not every one. The sample has under 250,000 clones. Trimming cost V 4 bases and J 0 bases, with 14 bases left between them. Germline CDR1 SGHNT, CDR2 YYREEE (reference sequence). The CDR3 is 15 amino acids. The V gene is TRBV5-4, the J gene TRBJ2-7; possible D gene TRBD1, 6 bases. Specimen: PBMCs. This clonotype was sampled from a girl between 2 and 10 years old in good health and CMV-seropositive. This chain's CDR3 is CASSQSNRVSYEQYF. CDR3 nucleotide sequence: TGTGCCAGCAGCCAATCCAACAGGGTCTCCTACGAGCAGTACTTC.